The 6 T cell receptor beta chains below were found in one sample sequenced in a study of beta chain features in type 1 diabetes. As every portion of the isolated RNA was reverse transcribed, the sequencing read expressed TCRB transcripts. Some clones are missing from TCRdb's copy, which holds only in-frame ones; the method was immunoSEQ multiplex PCR. The table has about 140,000 clones, approximately 10% seen once; the top ten hold around 0.65%. Sequencing was carried out using central memory CD4+ T cells from blood. Every receptor here comes from a woman between 40 and 50 years old in good health.

This clone was counted a few times. Germline and junction disagree at one end, which may indicate a read error. This sequence joins TRBV7-7 and TRBJ2-1, with 10 bases identical to TRBD1. CDR1 and CDR2 (germline): SSHAT, FNYEAQ (reference sequence). The CDR3 covers 15 residues. The CDR3, as DNA: TGTGCTAGCAGCTTAGACAGGGGGCAGGTCAATGAGCAGTTCTTC. Translating it yields CASSLDRGQVNEQFF.

Comments on this clone: Mismatch with germline at one junction end may stem from a read error. In the same sample, other DNA sequences code for this CDR3. The chain combines TRBV6-6 with TRBJ1-1; the match to TRBD1 covers 9 bases. Germline lookup yields CDR1 MNHNY and CDR2 SVGAGI (reference sequence). This CDR3 region has 14 residues. CDR3 sequence (DNA): TGTGCCAGCACGGGGACAGGGACGAACACTGAAGCTTTCTTC. This translates into CASTGTGTNTEAFF.

The chain carries TRBV9 and TRBJ2-3; D unresolved. Germline CDR1 is SGDLS and CDR2 is YYNGEE. This CDR3 is built from 13 residues. Between the trimmed V and J ends, which lost 0 bases and 11 bases, there was a span of 13 bases. Here the CDR3 DNA reads TGTGCCAGCAGCGTAGCGGATCAGCGTAGGCAGTATTTT. This sequence encodes CASSVADQRRQYF.

This clone was seen a few times. The V call is TRBV19, the J call TRBJ1-5, with a weak D call TRBD1 (5 bases). Germline V CDR1 and CDR2: LNHDA, SQIVND (reference sequence). The CDR3 has 15 amino acids. V was pared by 5 bases and J by 0 bases, with 11 bases between. The CDR3 region is CASSDAGVSNQPQHF. The CDR3 bases are TGTGCCAGTAGTGACGCGGGGGTTAGCAATCAGCCCCAGCATTTT.

The rearrangement uses TRBV27 and TRBJ1-1, with D possibly TRBD1 on 5 matching bases. The length of the CDR3 is 17 residues. Per germline, CDR1 MNHEY and CDR2 SMNVEV (reference sequence). Trimming shortened V by 5 bases and J by 4 bases, and 23 bases separated the two germline ends. The CDR3 reads CASSIRQGTAWGTEAFF. The DNA for the CDR3 is TGTGCCAGCAGTATACGTCAGGGCACGGCTTGGGGCACTGAAGCTTTCTTT.

This clone was detected ten times or more. V is TRBV29-1 and J is TRBJ2-6; D not certain. The germline V gene encodes CDR1 SQVTM and CDR2 ANQGSEA. V was pared by 3 bases and J by 3 bases, with 3 bases between. The CDR3 loop spans 12 amino acids. CDR3 in DNA: TGCAGCGTTGATAGTGGGGCCAACGTCCTGACTTTC. Encoded protein: CSVDSGANVLTF.